Shown below are 12 T cell receptor beta chains from a single sample sequenced in a study of T cells expressing NK-cell markers (TCRdb year 2020). Libraries were built with 5' RACE. Sequencer: Illumina HiSeq 2000. TCRdb reprocessed the reads, and each CDR3 protein sequence is entered once, without DNA. The sample table on file contains around 140,000 distinct CDR3 sequences. The biggest ten clones account for roughly 12% of the sample. Sequencing input: blood T cells: a sorted CD56 or NKG2C T cell subset, CD4+ or CD8+ T cells, or bulk PBMC T cells (not recorded which). The receptors shown here come from a man between 18 and 35 years old in good health. Donor details come from another sample of the same person, matched by shared clones.

The genes are TRBV5-5 and TRBJ2-1. Looked up from germline, CDR1 is SGHKS and CDR2 is YYEKEE (reference sequence). This CDR3 contains 13 residues. CDR3 sequence reads: CASGPSSYNEQFF.

The chain employs TRBV29-1 and TRBJ1-3. CDR1 is SQVTM, CDR2 ANQGSEA, per germline. The CDR3 loop spans 15 amino acids. The CDR3 here is CSVDGPASSGNTIYF.

The genes are TRBV5-1 and TRBJ2-2; TCRdb picks TRBD1, but there is no DNA to check that call. CDR1 is SGHRS, CDR2 YFSETQ, per germline. The length of the CDR3 is 17 residues. The CDR3 is CASSLGRSPSQGGELFF.

This chain uses TRBV18 with TRBJ1-6; TCRdb selects TRBD1, and the lack of DNA leaves this call unchecked. Per germline, CDR1 KGHSH and CDR2 LQKENI. There are 16 residues in the CDR3. CDR3 amino acids: CASSPPPGAVESPLHF.

The chain employs TRBV18 and TRBJ2-2. Germline values: CDR1 KGHSH, CDR2 LQKENI. This CDR3 is built from 15 residues. CDR3 protein: CASSPDVGASGELFF.

V and J are TRBV13 and TRBJ1-6; as DNA is missing, the TRBD1 call by TCRdb cannot be tested. The CDR3 runs to 17 residues. Germline CDR1 reads PRHDT; CDR2 reads FYEKMQ (reference sequence). The chain's CDR3 is CASSGIQRQGGNSPLHF.

V gene TRBV14 combines with J gene TRBJ1-5; TCRdb's D gene call, TRBD1, goes unchecked for lack of DNA. CDR1 is SGHDN and CDR2 is FVKESK in the germline V gene. There are 15 residues in the CDR3. This chain's CDR3 is CASSLDRGESQPQHF.

J is TRBJ2-7 and V is TRBV7-9; the D call of TRBD1 rests on TCRdb alone, since no DNA is present to check it. This CDR3 has 13 amino acids. Germline V CDR1 and CDR2: SEHNR, FQNEAQ (reference sequence). The CDR3 region is CASSGQGGHEQYF.

The V call is TRBV12-3 or TRBV12-4, the J call TRBJ2-1; TCRdb returns TRBD2, unconfirmable since there is no DNA. The CDR3 sequence is 15 residues long. This chain's CDR3 is CASSLTLAGANEQFF.

The chain's CDR3 is CASSQESFEFYNEQFF. J is TRBJ2-1 and V is TRBV4-1. Germline V gene sequence: CDR1 MGHRA, CDR2 YSYEKL. The CDR3 has 16 residues.

The chain uses TRBV2 and TRBJ2-2. From germline, CDR1 is SNHLY and CDR2 FYNNEI. This CDR3 has 15 amino acids. The CDR3: CASSVPDRYTGELFF. Complete variable domain (other parts from reference TRBV2 and TRBJ2-2): EPEVTQTPSHQVTQMGQEVILRCVPISNHLYFYWYRQILGQKVEFLVSFYNNEISEKSEIFDDQFSVERPDGSNFTLKIRSTKLEDSAMYFCASSVPDRYTGELFFGEGSRLTVL.

The rearrangement joins TRBV5-1 to TRBJ2-7. This CDR3 has 12 amino acids. The germline V gene has CDR1 SGHRS and CDR2 YFSETQ. The CDR3 reads CASRKVVDEQYF.